Below, one T cell receptor (beta chain) is given with its context. Its specificity is unknown. The sequenced template was cDNA made from the entire isolated RNA. Average reads for naive, central memory and regulatory T cell samples were roughly 3.4 million. The table came from immunoSEQ multiplex PCR; TCRdb's copy has only in-frame clones and leaves some out. The sample has 200,000 to 250,000 clones, 7.5% to 10% seen once. The V end lost 3 bases, the J end lost 6 bases, and 15 bases lay between the germline ends. The CDR3 runs 14 residues. Germline assignment: CDR1 SGHKS and CDR2 YYEKEE (reference sequence). This sample is part of a study of beta chain features in type 1 diabetes. Whole-study results and caveats: Across patients, naive, central memory and Treg TCRB repertoires exhibited apparently greater similarity than was observed across healthy donors. When cDNA is sequenced, cells with high TCR expression could be over-represented.

Sorted populations were all over 95% pure. The TCR comes from a young woman in good health. V is TRBV5-5 and J is TRBJ2-5; a possible D gene is TRBD1 (7 bases). Sequenced material: naive CD4+ T cells from blood. Written as DNA, the CDR3 is TGTGCCAGCAGCTCACCGACAGGGACTCAGACCCAGTACTTC. It specifies CASSSPTGTQTQYF.